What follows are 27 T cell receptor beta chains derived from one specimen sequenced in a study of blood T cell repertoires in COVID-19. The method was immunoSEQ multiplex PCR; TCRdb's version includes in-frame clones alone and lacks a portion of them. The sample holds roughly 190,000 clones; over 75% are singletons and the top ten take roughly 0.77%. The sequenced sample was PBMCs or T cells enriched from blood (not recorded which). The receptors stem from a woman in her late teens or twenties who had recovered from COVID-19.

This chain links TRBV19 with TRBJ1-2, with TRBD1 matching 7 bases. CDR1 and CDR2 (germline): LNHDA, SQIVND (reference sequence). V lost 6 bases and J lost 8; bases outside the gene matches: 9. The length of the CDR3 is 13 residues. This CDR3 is CASRTGTVEGYTF. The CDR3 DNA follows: TGTGCCAGTAGGACAGGGACGGTGGAGGGCTACACCTTC. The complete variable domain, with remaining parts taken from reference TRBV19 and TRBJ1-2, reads DGGITQSPKYLFRKEGQNVTLSCEQNLNHDAMYWYRQDPGQGLRLIYYSQIVNDFQKGDIAEGYSVSREKKESFPLTVTSAQKNPTAFYLCASRTGTVEGYTFGSGTRLTVV.

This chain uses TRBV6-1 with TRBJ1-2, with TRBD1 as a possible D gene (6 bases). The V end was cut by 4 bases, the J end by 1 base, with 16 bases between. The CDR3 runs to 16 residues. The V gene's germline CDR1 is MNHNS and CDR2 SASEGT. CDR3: CASSGKQGRDNYGYTF. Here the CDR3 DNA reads TGTGCCAGCAGTGGTAAACAGGGTAGGGATAACTATGGCTACACCTTC.

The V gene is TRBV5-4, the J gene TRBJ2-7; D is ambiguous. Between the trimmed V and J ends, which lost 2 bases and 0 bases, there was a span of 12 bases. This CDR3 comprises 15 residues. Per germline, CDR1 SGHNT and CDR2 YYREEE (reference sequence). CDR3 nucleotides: TGTGCCAGCAGCTTAGCAGGCGAAAGCTCCTACGAGCAGTACTTC. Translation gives CASSLAGESSYEQYF.

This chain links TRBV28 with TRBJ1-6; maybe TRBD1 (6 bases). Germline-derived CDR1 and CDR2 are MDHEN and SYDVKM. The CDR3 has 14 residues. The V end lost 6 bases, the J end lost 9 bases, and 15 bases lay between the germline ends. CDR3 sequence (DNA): TGTGCCAGCAGCCTTTGGGGGCTACGTTCACCCCTCCACTTT. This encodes CASSLWGLRSPLHF.

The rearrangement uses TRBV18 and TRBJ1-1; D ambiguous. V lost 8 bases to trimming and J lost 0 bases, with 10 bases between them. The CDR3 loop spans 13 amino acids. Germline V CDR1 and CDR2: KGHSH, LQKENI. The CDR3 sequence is CASGGAVNTEAFF. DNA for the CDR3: TGTGCCAGCGGCGGAGCCGTGAACACTGAAGCTTTCTTT.

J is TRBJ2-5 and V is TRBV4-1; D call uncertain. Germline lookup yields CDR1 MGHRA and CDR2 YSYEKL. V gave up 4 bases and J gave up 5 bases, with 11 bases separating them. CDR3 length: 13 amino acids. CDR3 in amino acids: CASSRVHGETQYF. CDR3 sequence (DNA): TGCGCCAGCAGCCGTGTTCACGGGGAGACCCAGTACTTC.

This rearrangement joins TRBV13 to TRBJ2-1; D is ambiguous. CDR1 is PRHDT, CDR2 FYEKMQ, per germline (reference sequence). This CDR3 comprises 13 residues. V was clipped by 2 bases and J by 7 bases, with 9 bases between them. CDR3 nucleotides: TGTGCCAGCAGCTTAAGCGAACTGAATGAGCAGTTCTTC. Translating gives CASSLSELNEQFF.

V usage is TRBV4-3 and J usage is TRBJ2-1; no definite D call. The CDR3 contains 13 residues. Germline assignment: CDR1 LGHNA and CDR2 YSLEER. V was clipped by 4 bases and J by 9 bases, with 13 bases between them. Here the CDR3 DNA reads TGCGCCAGCAGCCGGTACAGAGCAGCTGAGCAGTTCTTC. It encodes CASSRYRAAEQFF.

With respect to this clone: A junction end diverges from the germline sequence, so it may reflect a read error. CDR3 in DNA: TGCAGCGTAGAAGGCCGGAGGGGGACTAGCGAGAACGAGCAGTACTTC. Its translation: CSVEGRRGTSENEQYF. The chain carries TRBV29-1 and TRBJ2-7, with 10 bases that match TRBD2. Germline CDR1 SQVTM, CDR2 ANQGSEA. The CDR3 contains 16 residues.

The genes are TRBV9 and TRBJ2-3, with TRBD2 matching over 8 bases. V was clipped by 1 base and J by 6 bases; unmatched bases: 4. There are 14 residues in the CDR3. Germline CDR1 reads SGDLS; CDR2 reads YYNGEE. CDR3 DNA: TGTGCCAGCAGCGTAACGGGCGGGAGGGATACGCAGTATTTT. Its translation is CASSVTGGRDTQYF. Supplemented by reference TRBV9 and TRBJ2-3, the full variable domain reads DSGVTQTPKHLITATGQRVTLRCSPRSGDLSVYWYQQSLDQGLQFLIQYYNGEERAKGNILERFSAQQFPDLHSELNLSSLELGDSALYFCASSVTGGRDTQYFGPGTRLTVL.

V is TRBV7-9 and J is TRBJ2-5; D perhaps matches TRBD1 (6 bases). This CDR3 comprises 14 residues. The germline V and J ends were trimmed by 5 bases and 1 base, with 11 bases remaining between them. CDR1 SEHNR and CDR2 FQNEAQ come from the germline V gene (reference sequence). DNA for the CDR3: TGTGCCAGCAGCAGACTGACAGGCCAAGAGACCCAGTACTTC. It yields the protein CASSRLTGQETQYF.

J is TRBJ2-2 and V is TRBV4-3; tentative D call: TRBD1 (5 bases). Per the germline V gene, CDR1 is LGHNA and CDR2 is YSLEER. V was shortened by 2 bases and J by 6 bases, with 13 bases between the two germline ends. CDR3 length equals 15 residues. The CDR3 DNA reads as TGCGCCAGCAGCCAACAGGGAATGAGGTCCGGGGAGCTGTTTTTT. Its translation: CASSQQGMRSGELFF.

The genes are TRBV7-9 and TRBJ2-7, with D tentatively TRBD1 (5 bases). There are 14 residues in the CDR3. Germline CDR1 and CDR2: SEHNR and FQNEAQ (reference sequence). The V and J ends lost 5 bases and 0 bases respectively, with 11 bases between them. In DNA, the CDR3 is TGTGCCAGCAGCCCTGGGGCTTCCTCCTACGAGCAGTACTTC. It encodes CASSPGASSYEQYF. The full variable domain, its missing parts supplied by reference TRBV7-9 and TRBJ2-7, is DTGVSQNPRHKITKRGQNVTFRCDPISEHNRLYWYRQTLGQGPEFLTYFQNEAQLEKSRLLSDRFSAERPKGSFSTLEIQRTEQGDSAMYLCASSPGASSYEQYFGPGTRLTVT.

CDR3 protein: CATDSGRSDEQFF. The CDR3 region has the DNA TGTGCCACCGATAGCGGGAGGAGCGATGAGCAGTTCTTC. The V call is TRBV15, the J call TRBJ2-1, with 10 bases that match TRBD2. Germline V gene lookup returns CDR1 LNHNV and CDR2 YYDKDF (reference sequence). The trim removed 8 bases at V and 8 bases at J, leaving 6 bases unmatched. The CDR3 is made up of 13 amino acids.

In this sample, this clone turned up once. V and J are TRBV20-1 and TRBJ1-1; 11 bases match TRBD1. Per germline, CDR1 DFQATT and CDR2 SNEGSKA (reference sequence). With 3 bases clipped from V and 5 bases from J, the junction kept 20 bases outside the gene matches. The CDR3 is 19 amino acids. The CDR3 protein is CSASLGRLRTGGSGTEAFF. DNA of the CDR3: TGCAGTGCTAGTTTGGGTCGTCTTCGGACAGGGGGCTCCGGGACTGAAGCTTTCTTT.

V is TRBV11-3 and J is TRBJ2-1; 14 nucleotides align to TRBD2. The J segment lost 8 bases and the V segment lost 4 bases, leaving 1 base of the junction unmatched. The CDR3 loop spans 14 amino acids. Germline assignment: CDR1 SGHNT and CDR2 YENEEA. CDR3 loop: CASSSGLAGDEQFF. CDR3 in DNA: TGTGCCAGCAGCTCGGGACTAGCGGGAGATGAGCAGTTCTTC.

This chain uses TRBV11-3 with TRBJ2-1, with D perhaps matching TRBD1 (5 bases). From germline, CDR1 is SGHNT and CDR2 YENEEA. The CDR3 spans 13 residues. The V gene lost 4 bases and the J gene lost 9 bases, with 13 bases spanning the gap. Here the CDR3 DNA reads TGTGCCAGCAGCTGGGATAGGGGCGCTGAGCAGTTCTTC. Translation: CASSWDRGAEQFF.

CDR3 bases: TGTGCCAGCGGCGGGAGGGCCGAAGAGACCCAGTACTTC. Its translation is CASGGRAEETQYF. This chain uses TRBV12-3 or TRBV12-4 with TRBJ2-5, with 9 bases matching TRBD2. V was clipped by 8 bases and J by 3 bases; unmatched bases: 4. The CDR3 has 13 amino acids.

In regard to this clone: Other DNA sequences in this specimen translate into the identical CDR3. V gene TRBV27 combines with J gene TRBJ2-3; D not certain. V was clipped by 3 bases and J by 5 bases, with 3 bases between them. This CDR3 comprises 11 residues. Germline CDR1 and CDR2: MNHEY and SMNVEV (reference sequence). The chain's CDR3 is CASSFQDTQYF. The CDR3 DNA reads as TGTGCCAGCAGTTTTCAAGATACGCAGTATTTT.

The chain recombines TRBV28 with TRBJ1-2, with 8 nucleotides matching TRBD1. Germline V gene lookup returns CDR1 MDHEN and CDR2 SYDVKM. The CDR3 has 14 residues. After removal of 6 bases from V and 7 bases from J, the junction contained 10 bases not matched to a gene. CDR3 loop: CASSLNRGWGGYTF. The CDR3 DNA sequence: TGTGCCAGCAGCCTAAACAGGGGGTGGGGTGGCTACACCTTC.

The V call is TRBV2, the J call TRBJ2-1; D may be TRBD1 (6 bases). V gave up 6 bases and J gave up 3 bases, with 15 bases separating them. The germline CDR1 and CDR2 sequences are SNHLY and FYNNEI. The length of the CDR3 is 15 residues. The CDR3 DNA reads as TGTGCCAGCAGGAAACAGGGTGGCCGCTACAATGAGCAGTTCTTC. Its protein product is CASRKQGGRYNEQFF.

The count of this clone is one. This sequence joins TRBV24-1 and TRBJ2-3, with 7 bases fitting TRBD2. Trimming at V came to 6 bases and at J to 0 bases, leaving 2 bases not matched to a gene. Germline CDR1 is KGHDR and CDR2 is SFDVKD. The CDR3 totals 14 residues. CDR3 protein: CATSSGVSTDTQYF. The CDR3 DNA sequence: TGTGCCACCAGTAGCGGGGTCAGCACAGATACGCAGTATTTT.

The CDR3 DNA reads as TGTGCCAGCAGCGGGACTAGCGCGTACAATGAGCAGTTCTTC. Amino acid sequence: CASSGTSAYNEQFF. The V gene is TRBV9, the J gene TRBJ2-1, with 9 bases matching TRBD2. This CDR3 is built from 14 residues. Germline CDR1 SGDLS, CDR2 YYNGEE. V shed 3 bases, J shed 4 bases, and the junction held 2 bases outside the gene matches.

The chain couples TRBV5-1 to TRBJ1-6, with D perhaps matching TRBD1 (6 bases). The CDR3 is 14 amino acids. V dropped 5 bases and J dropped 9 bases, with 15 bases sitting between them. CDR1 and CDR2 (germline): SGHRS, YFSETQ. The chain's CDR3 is CASSLSGDSSPLHF. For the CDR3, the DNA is TGCGCCAGCAGTCTCTCAGGGGATTCTTCACCCCTCCACTTT.

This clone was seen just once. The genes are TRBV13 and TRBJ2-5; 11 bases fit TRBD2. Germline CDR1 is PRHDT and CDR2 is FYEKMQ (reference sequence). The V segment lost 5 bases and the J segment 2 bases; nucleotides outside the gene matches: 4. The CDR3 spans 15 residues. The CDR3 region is CASSPWTSGQETQYF. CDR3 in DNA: TGTGCCAGCAGCCCGTGGACTAGCGGGCAAGAGACCCAGTACTTC.

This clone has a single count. The CDR3 is CASLTASSTDTQYF. As DNA, the CDR3 is TGTGCCAGCCTAACCGCCTCTAGCACAGATACGCAGTATTTT. J is TRBJ2-3 and V is TRBV7-9; no firm D call. The CDR3 has 14 amino acids. The germline gives CDR1 SEHNR, CDR2 FQNEAQ (reference sequence). Trimming shortened V by 8 bases and J by 0 bases, and 12 bases separated the two germline ends.

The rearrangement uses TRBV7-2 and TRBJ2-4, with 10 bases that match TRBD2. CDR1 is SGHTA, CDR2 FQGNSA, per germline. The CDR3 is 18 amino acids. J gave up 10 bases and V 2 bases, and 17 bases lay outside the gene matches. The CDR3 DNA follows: TGTGCCAGCAGCTTATCCAGCGGGAGGGCCTCGATCCCTTATATTCAGTACTTC. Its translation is CASSLSSGRASIPYIQYF.